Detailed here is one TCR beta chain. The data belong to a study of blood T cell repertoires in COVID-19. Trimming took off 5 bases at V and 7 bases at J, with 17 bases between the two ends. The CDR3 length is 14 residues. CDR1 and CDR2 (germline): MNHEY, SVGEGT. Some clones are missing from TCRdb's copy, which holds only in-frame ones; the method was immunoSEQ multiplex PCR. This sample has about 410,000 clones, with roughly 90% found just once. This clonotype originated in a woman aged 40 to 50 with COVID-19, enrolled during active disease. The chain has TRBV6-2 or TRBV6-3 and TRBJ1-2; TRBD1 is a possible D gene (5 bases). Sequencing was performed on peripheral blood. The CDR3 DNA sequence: TGTGCCAGCAGTCTCCCCCGGACATTTAGTGGCTACACCTTC. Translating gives CASSLPRTFSGYTF.